The clone carrying this T cell receptor (beta chain) appeared a few times. The antigen is undetermined. The protocol was immunoSEQ multiplex PCR, while the TCRdb copy is restricted to in-frame clones and leaves out a portion. The profile shows about 130,000 clones, approximately 85% of them singletons. The CDR3 loop spans 13 amino acids. CDR1 is GTSNPN, CDR2 SVGIG, per germline (reference sequence). The V end was cut by 1 base, the J end by 2 bases, with 8 bases between. This record comes from a study of cytotoxic CD8 clonotypes in ibrutinib-treated CLL. Study results and limitations: Stable or contracted on treatment, public clonotypes were also uncommon.

This chain joins TRBV30 and TRBJ2-5; D is possibly TRBD2 (6 bases). The origin of this receptor is a human donor with chronic lymphocytic leukemia. The sample was PBMCs, taken after 24 months of ibrutinib treatment. CDR3 bases: TGTGCCTGGAGTGGTAGCGGTCAAGAGACCCAGTACTTC. Translation: CAWSGSGQETQYF.